This T cell receptor (beta chain) was recovered during a study of vaccination and CD4 T cells after COVID-19. Sample treatment: approximately 10-day PBMC culture with coronavirus spike peptide pools or control peptides (ViraFEST assay). About this clonotype: No antigen is known for it.

Cultured CD4+ T cell DNA was sequenced using the Oncomine TCR Beta short-read assay. TCRdb ran MiXCR on the PCR reads and lists one entry per CDR3 protein. The sample records roughly 16,000 distinct CDR3 sequences, 45% to 55% being singletons. Material for sequencing was CD4+ T cells from blood, cultured in vitro. This sequence originates from a human donor who had recovered from COVID-19.

CDR3 loop: CASSNRVAVTDGTGELFF. CDR3 coding DNA: TGTGCCAGCAGCAATCGAGTGGCGGTTACAGATGGCACCGGGGAGCTGTTTTTT. The chain couples TRBV21-1 to TRBJ2-2. TRBV21-1 is labeled a pseudogene. This CDR3 has 18 amino acids.